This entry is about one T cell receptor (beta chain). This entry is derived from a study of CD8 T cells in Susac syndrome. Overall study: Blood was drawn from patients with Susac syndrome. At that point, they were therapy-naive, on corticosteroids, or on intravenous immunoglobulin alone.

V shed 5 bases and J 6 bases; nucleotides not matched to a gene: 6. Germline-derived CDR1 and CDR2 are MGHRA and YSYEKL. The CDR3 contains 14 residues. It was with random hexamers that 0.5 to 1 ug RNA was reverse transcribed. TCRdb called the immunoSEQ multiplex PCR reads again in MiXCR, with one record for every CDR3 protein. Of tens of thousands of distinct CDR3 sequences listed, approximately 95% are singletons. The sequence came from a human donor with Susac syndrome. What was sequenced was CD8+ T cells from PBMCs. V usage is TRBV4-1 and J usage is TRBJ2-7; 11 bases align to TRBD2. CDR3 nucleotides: TGCGCCAGCAGCGCGACTAGCGGGATGGGCGAGCAGTACTTC. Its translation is CASSATSGMGEQYF.